A selection of T cell receptor beta chains follows, all from one sample in a study of OX40 agonist ivuxolimab in advanced cancers. Assay used: immunoSEQ multiplex PCR; TCRdb lists only in-frame clones, some missing. Of fewer than 85,000 clones listed, roughly 87% were seen once; the top ten hold 6.2%. The sample consisted of CD4+ or CD8+ T cells sorted from blood, taken in a trial of the OX40 agonist ivuxolimab. The source is an adult with an advanced solid tumor such as melanoma, head and neck, liver or kidney cancer. CDR3s include the opening cysteine and the closing phenylalanine or tryptophan. Each record gives: V gene, clone size, CDR3 length, D gene, J gene, CDR3 protein, CDR3 DNA. D genes are given only for firm matches. Size values are once, few and many counts, or a class for expanded clones, and some rows have none.

TRBV7-6	NA	13	NA	TRBJ2-1	CASSPARYNEQFF	TGTGCCAGCAGCCCCGCACGCTACAATGAGCAGTTCTTC
TRBV15	NA	14	TRBD2	TRBJ2-1	CATSRTGGRDEQFF	TGTGCCACCAGCAGGACGGGGGGGCGGGATGAGCAGTTCTTC
TRBV18	NA	16	NA	TRBJ1-1	CASSPEQGTLNTEAFF	TGTGCCAGCTCACCCGAGCAGGGAACCTTGAACACTGAAGCTTTCTTT
TRBV6-5	NA	15	NA	TRBJ1-2	CASSLYLPGLGSSTF	TGTGCCAGCAGTCTCTACCTCCCGGGACTAGGATCAAGCACCTTC
TRBV18	NA	15	NA	TRBJ2-1	CASSPKQSSYNEQFF	TGTGCCAGCTCGCCCAAGCAGAGCTCCTACAATGAGCAGTTCTTC
TRBV5-1	NA	15	TRBD1	TRBJ2-3	CASSPGQVNTDTQYF	TGCGCCAGCAGCCCCGGACAGGTGAACACAGATACGCAGTATTTT
TRBV28	NA	16	TRBD1	TRBJ1-5	CASNPSRGRDNQPQHF	TGTGCCAGCAACCCTAGCAGGGGGCGAGACAATCAGCCCCAGCATTTT
TRBV7-2	NA	16	TRBD1	TRBJ2-7	CASSWRRGQGAGEQYF	TGTGCCAGCAGCTGGAGAAGGGGACAGGGGGCCGGGGAGCAGTACTTC
TRBV30	NA	12	NA	TRBJ2-3	CALEPHTDTQYF	TGTGCGCTTGAGCCTCACACAGATACGCAGTATTTT
TRBV5-1	NA	17	NA	TRBJ2-5	CASSLGDRPVFQETQYF	TGCGCCAGCAGCTTGGGAGACAGACCGGTATTCCAAGAGACCCAGTACTTC
TRBV7-2	NA	16	NA	TRBJ2-7	CASSLQSDLIPYEQYF	TGTGCCAGCAGCTTACAGTCGGACTTGATTCCATACGAGCAGTACTTC
TRBV5-6	once	16	NA	TRBJ1-1	CASNTIKGNRGTEAFF	TGTGCCAGCAATACAATCAAGGGGAATAGGGGCACTGAAGCTTTCTTT
TRBV30	NA	13	NA	TRBJ1-5	CAWRAGPNQPQHF	TGTGCCTGGAGAGCAGGGCCCAATCAGCCCCAGCATTTT
TRBV6-5	once	13	NA	TRBJ1-4	CASSKRRNEKLFF	TGTGCCAGCAGTAAACGCCGAAATGAAAAACTGTTTTTT
TRBV6-6	NA	15	TRBD1	TRBJ1-6	CASSYSTGASSPLHF	TGTGCCAGCAGTTACTCAACAGGGGCTTCTTCACCCCTCCACTTT
TRBV4-1	once	14	NA	TRBJ1-2	CASSQPGTSRGYTF	TGCGCCAGCAGCCAACCGGGAACGTCGCGGGGCTACACCTTC
TRBV18	NA	13	TRBD1	TRBJ1-1	CASSRGTGPEAFF	TGTGCCAGCTCGCGGGGGACAGGCCCTGAAGCTTTCTTT
TRBV7-2	NA	17	NA	TRBJ1-2	CASSLASKDISLDGYTF	TGTGCCAGCAGCTTAGCCAGCAAGGATATTTCGCTAGATGGCTACACCTTC
TRBV7-3	NA	14	TRBD1	TRBJ1-2	CASSRDRGQSGYTF	TGTGCCAGCAGCCGGGACAGGGGGCAGAGTGGCTACACCTTC
TRBV9	NA	13	NA	TRBJ1-1	CASSPSPETEAFF	TGTGCCAGCAGCCCTAGCCCCGAAACTGAAGCTTTCTTT
TRBV6-1	NA	14	TRBD1	TRBJ2-1	CASKRTGVANEQFF	TGTGCCAGCAAGAGGACAGGGGTCGCTAATGAGCAGTTCTTC
TRBV19	NA	14	NA	TRBJ2-5	CASSPSTGGETQYF	TGTGCCAGTAGTCCCTCTACAGGAGGGGAGACCCAGTACTTC